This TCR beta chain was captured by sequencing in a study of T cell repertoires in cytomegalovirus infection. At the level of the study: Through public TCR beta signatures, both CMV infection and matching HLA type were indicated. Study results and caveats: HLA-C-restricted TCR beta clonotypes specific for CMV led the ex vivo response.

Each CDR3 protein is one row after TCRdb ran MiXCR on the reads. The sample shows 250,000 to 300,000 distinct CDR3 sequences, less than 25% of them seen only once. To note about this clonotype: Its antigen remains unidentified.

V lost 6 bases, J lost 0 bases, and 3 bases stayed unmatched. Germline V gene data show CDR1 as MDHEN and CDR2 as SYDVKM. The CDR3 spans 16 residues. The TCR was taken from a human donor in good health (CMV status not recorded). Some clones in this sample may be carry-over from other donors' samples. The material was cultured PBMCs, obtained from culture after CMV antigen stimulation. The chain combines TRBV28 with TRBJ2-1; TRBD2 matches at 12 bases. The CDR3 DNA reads TGTGCCAGCAGCCAACTAGCGGGAGGCTCCTACAATGAGCAGTTCTTC. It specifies CASSQLAGGSYNEQFF. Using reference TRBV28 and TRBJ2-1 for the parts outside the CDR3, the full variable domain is DVKVTQSSRYLVKRTGEKVFLECVQDMDHENMFWYRQDPGLGLRLIYFSYDVKMKEKGDIPEGYSVSREKKERFSLILESASTNQTSMYLCASSQLAGGSYNEQFFGPGTRLTVL.